The clone carrying this TCR beta chain has a handful of counts. The antigen remains unidentified. The record originates from a study of regulatory T cells in long-lasting Graves disease. The study's findings and limits: TRBV28 was favored in persistent disease, as were TRBJ1-2 and TRBJ2-5. The study found lower TCR diversity in persistent Graves' patients than in newly diagnosed ones.

The time point was: persistent/refractory GD, antithyroid drugs over 5 years with positive TRAb. Following extraction of RNA from PBMCs, that RNA was used to make the TCR library. American Thyroid Association guidelines were used to diagnose Graves' disease. The TCR beta library used iRepertoire HTBI primers with Arm-PCR amplification of CDR3. TCRdb ran MiXCR on the multiplex PCR reads and lists one entry per CDR3 protein. The table has a few hundred thousand distinct CDR3 sequences, roughly a quarter seen once; the top ten hold roughly a quarter. V was cut by 3 bases and J by 3 bases, with 12 bases left in between. Looked up from germline, CDR1 is LGHDT and CDR2 is YNNKEL (reference sequence). The CDR3 is 14 amino acids.

The material was peripheral blood mononuclear cells (PBMCs), obtained when the disease was refractory, from a patient treated with antithyroid drugs. The sequence derives from a female donor with Graves disease. J is TRBJ2-7 and V is TRBV3-1; no clear D. CDR3 residues: CASSHSRLYYEQYF. In DNA, the CDR3 is TGTGCCAGCAGCCATTCTAGATTATACTACGAGCAGTACTTC.